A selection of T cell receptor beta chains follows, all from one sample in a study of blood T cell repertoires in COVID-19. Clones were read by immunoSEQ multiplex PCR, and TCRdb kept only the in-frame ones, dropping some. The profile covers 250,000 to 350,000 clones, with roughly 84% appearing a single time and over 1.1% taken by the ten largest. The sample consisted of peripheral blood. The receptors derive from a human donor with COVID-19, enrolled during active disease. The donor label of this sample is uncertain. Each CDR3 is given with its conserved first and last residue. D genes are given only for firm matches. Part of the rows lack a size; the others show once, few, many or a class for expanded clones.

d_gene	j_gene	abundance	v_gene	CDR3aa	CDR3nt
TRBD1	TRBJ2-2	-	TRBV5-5	CASRGGQGVQTGELFF	TGTGCCAGCAGGGGCGGACAGGGGGTTCAAACCGGGGAGCTGTTTTTT
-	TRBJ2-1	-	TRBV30	CASYRGNEQFF	TGTGCCAGCTACCGGGGGAATGAGCAGTTCTTC
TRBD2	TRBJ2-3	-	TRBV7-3	CASSLRGGGLAGVTDTQYF	TGTGCCAGCAGCTTACGGGGGGGAGGACTAGCGGGAGTAACAGATACGCAGTATTTT
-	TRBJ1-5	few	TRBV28	CASTPLQVGGNQPQHF	TGTGCCAGCACCCCCCTCCAGGTCGGGGGCAATCAGCCCCAGCATTTT
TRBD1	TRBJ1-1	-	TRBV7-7	CASSLRTGGLNTEAFF	TGTGCTAGCAGCTTGCGGACAGGGGGTCTGAACACTGAAGCTTTCTTT
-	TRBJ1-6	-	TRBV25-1	CASSELGLSSYNSPLHF	TGTGCCAGCAGTGAACTAGGTCTGAGCTCCTATAATTCACCCCTCCACTTT
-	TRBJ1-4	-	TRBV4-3	CASSQLGQTNYEKLFF	TGCGCCAGCAGCCAACTAGGACAGACTAATTATGAAAAACTGTTTTTT
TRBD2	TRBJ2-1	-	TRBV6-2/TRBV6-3	CASSPRGLAGPVGHNEQFF	TGTGCCAGCAGCCCTCGCGGGCTAGCGGGGCCTGTGGGGCACAATGAGCAGTTCTTC
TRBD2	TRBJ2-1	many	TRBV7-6	CASSLGAGVGDEQFF	TGTGCCAGCAGCTTAGGAGCGGGAGTAGGGGATGAGCAGTTCTTC
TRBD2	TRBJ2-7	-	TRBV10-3	CAISMTSGSVNEQYF	TGTGCCATCAGTATGACTAGCGGGAGCGTGAACGAGCAGTACTTC
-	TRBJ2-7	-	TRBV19	CASSIGAAGVHEQYF	TGTGCCAGTAGTATAGGGGCCGCCGGGGTCCACGAGCAGTACTTC
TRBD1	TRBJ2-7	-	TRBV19	CASSAGQGFSSYEQYF	TGTGCCAGTTCCGCAGGACAGGGATTTTCCTCCTACGAGCAGTACTTC
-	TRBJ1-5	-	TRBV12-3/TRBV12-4	CASSFERIQPQHF	TGTGCCAGCAGTTTTGAGAGGATCCAGCCCCAGCATTTT
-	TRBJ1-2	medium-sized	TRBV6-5	CASSLTQGAAYGYTF	TGTGCCAGCAGCCTGACCCAAGGGGCGGCCTATGGCTACACCTTC
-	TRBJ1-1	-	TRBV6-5	CASSYPAGTSHTEAFF	TGTGCCAGCAGTTACCCTGCCGGGACATCCCACACTGAAGCTTTCTTT
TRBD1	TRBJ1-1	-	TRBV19	CASTGQGVTEAFF	TGTGCCAGTACTGGACAGGGTGTCACTGAAGCTTTCTTT
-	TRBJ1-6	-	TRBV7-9	CASSLSVPGSSPLHF	TGTGCCAGCAGCTTAAGTGTTCCGGGAAGTTCACCCCTCCACTTT
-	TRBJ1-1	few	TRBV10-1	CASSERGGPTVNTEAFF	TGCGCCAGCAGTGAGCGTGGTGGGCCGACAGTTAACACTGAAGCTTTCTTT
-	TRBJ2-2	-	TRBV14	CASSQDRTSYNTGELFF	TGTGCCAGCAGCCAAGATCGAACTAGCTATAACACCGGGGAGCTGTTTTTT
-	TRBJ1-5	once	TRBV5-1	CASSDTSGNQPQHF	TGCGCCAGCAGCGACACAAGTGGCAATCAGCCCCAGCATTTT
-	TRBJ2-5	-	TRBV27	CASQGGGETQYF	TGTGCCAGCCAGGGAGGCGGGGAGACCCAGTACTTC
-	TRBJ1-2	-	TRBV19	CASSQGTSGYTF	TGTGCCAGTAGCCAGGGGACAAGCGGCTACACCTTC
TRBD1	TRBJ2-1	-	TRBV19	CASSPDRGRSYNEQFF	TGTGCCAGTAGCCCCGACAGGGGACGATCGTACAATGAGCAGTTCTTC